One and the same sample provided the 24 T cell receptor beta chains below, sequenced in a study of naive and memory T cell subsets. Study-wide results and caveats: Naive repertoires, especially CD8, held a few larger clonotypes, possibly memory cells re-expressing CD45RA.

The beta constant-region primer was an equimolar mix of two oligonucleotides covering TRBC1 and TRBC2. Ligated cDNA was amplified by four rounds of PCR with nested alpha and beta constant-region primers and SP2. TCRdb ran MiXCR on the UMI-ligation and nested PCR reads and lists one entry per CDR3 protein. The sample has some 110,000 distinct CDR3 sequences, approximately 15% seen once. What these receptors recognize is not known. Sample: naive CD8+ T cells from blood. These TCRs come from a human donor in good health.

A note on this clonotype: A read error is possible here, since a much larger clone lies one base away. This chain connects TRBV29-1 to TRBJ1-1; D gene unclear. Germline values: CDR1 SQVTM, CDR2 ANQGSEA. The V and J ends lost 6 bases and 1 base respectively, with 12 bases between them. This CDR3 is 13 amino acids long. The CDR3 sequence is CSVALDGNTEAFF. In nucleotides, the CDR3 is TGCAGCGTGGCCCTTGACGGGAACACTGAAGCTTTCTTT. Combining the CDR3 with reference TRBV29-1 and TRBJ1-1 gives the whole variable domain SAVISQKPSRDICQRGTSLTIQCQVDSQVTMMFWYRQQPGQSLTLIATANQGSEATYESGFVIDKFPISRPNLTFSTLTVSNMSPEDSSIYLCSVALDGNTEAFFGQGTRLTVV.

This clonotype was detected many times. The chain is built from TRBV7-9 and TRBJ2-7; no reliable D call. This CDR3 is built from 13 residues. V was trimmed by 0 bases and J by 2 bases, leaving 5 bases between them. In germline, CDR1 is SEHNR, CDR2 FQNEAQ (reference sequence). CDR3 DNA: TGTGCCAGCAGCTTAGCGACTGCCTACGAGCAGTACTTC. Amino acid sequence: CASSLATAYEQYF.

The chain links TRBV10-3 to TRBJ2-3; the D gene is possibly TRBD2 (6 bases). Per germline, CDR1 ENHRY and CDR2 SYGVKD. V lost 7 bases and J 1 base, leaving 21 bases between the germline ends. This CDR3 is built from 17 residues. The CDR3 nucleotides are TGTGCCATCAACGCACGGAGGGCCAATGACGGCACAGATACGCAGTATTTT. Protein: CAINARRANDGTDTQYF.

This clonotype was counted many times. The chain carries TRBV20-1 and TRBJ2-3; D remains unclear. Per germline, CDR1 DFQATT and CDR2 SNEGSKA (reference sequence). The CDR3 totals 14 residues. The V gene lost 5 bases and the J gene lost 3 bases, with 15 bases spanning the gap. For the CDR3, the DNA is TGCAGTGCTGCTACCCTGGCGCGGACAGATACGCAGTATTTT. Its protein is CSAATLARTDTQYF.

This clonotype was seen more than once but under ten times. The J gene is TRBJ1-2, the V gene TRBV7-9; 7 nucleotides align to TRBD1. After removal of 1 base from V and 4 bases from J, the junction contained 3 bases not matched to a gene. Germline V gene sequence: CDR1 SEHNR, CDR2 FQNEAQ (reference sequence). The length of the CDR3 is 14 residues. The CDR3 protein is CASSLGRGAYGYTF. CDR3 DNA: TGTGCCAGCAGCTTAGGCAGGGGGGCCTATGGCTACACCTTC.

The chain recombines TRBV6-2 or TRBV6-3 with TRBJ1-5; no definite D call. CDR3 length: 15 residues. Trimming cost V 6 bases and J 4 bases, with 16 bases left between them. Germline V gene data show CDR1 as MNHEY and CDR2 as SVGEGT. CDR3 in amino acids: CASSQLSARNQPQHF. For the CDR3, the DNA is TGTGCCAGCAGCCAGTTGTCGGCGAGAAATCAGCCCCAGCATTTT.

V usage is TRBV6-5 and J usage is TRBJ2-3; 8 bases align to TRBD1. V gave up 5 bases and J gave up 14 bases; unmatched junction bases: 6. CDR1 MNHEY and CDR2 SVGAGI come from the germline V gene. The CDR3 contains 11 residues. The CDR3 DNA reads TGTGCCAGCAGTCCGGGACAGGTTTTGTATTTT. Translated, it gives CASSPGQVLYF.

This clonotype was seen more than once but under ten times. The rearrangement links TRBV4-2 to TRBJ2-3, with D perhaps matching TRBD2 (6 bases). The CDR3 is 19 residues long. Germline assignment: CDR1 LGHNA and CDR2 YNFKEQ. V was pared by 4 bases and J by 2 bases, with 25 bases between. DNA of the CDR3: TGTGCCAGCAGCCCCCAGGTTGTAGCGGACCCTTTACTCACAGATACGCAGTATTTT. Amino acids: CASSPQVVADPLLTDTQYF.

This clonotype was counted between two and nine times. V is TRBV2 and J is TRBJ2-6, with 9 bases identical to TRBD1. The trim removed 8 bases at V and 2 bases at J, leaving 1 base unmatched. From germline, CDR1 is SNHLY and CDR2 FYNNEI. This CDR3 has 14 residues. The CDR3 nucleotides are TGTGCCAGCCGACAGGGGGCTGGGGCCAACGTCCTGACTTTC. This translates into CASRQGAGANVLTF.

The chain carries TRBV6-2 or TRBV6-3 and TRBJ2-7, with D uncertain. Per germline, CDR1 MNHEY and CDR2 SVGEGT. The CDR3 length is 12 residues. Trimming removed 0 bases from V and 7 bases from J, with 7 bases in between. The CDR3 loop reads CASSYSSWEQYF. The CDR3 coding sequence is TGTGCCAGCAGTTACTCGTCGTGGGAGCAGTACTTC.

The rearrangement uses TRBV9 and TRBJ2-5, with no clear D. V lost 3 bases, J lost 4 bases, and 10 bases lay in between. The germline V gene has CDR1 SGDLS and CDR2 YYNGEE. There are 13 residues in the CDR3. CDR3 nucleotide sequence: TGTGCCAGCAGCGCCCCTTTAGGAGAGACCCAGTACTTC. It specifies CASSAPLGETQYF.

This clonotype was recorded at least ten times. Germline is not matched at one junction end, which may reflect a read error. CDR3 nucleotides: TGCGCGTCCTCTGGGGCCAACGTCCTGACTTTC. Protein product: CASSGANVLTF. The chain links TRBV6-2 or TRBV6-3 to TRBJ2-6; D is unresolved. There are 11 residues in the CDR3. The germline gives CDR1 MNHEY, CDR2 SVGEGT.

This clonotype appeared a single time. The CDR3 bases are TGTGCCAGCTCACAACCCGAGTCTTACGAGCAGTACTTC. Translating gives CASSQPESYEQYF. This sequence joins TRBV18 and TRBJ2-7; D is undetermined. This CDR3 has 13 residues. The V end lost 4 bases, the J end lost 4 bases, and 11 bases lay between the germline ends. The germline V gene encodes CDR1 KGHSH and CDR2 LQKENI.

This clonotype appeared a few times. V is TRBV7-2 and J is TRBJ2-2; 7 bases line up with TRBD1. This CDR3 spans 16 amino acids. Germline-derived CDR1 and CDR2 are SGHTA and FQGNSA. V dropped 5 bases and J dropped 3; count of bases not matched to a gene: 9. The CDR3 reads CASSLWTGLYTGELFF. The DNA of the CDR3 is TGTGCCAGCAGCCTATGGACAGGATTGTACACCGGGGAGCTGTTTTTT.

This clonotype was observed a few times. This chain's CDR3 is CASSPKINTRVSRNEQFF. The CDR3 bases are TGTGCCAGCAGCCCCAAAATTAATACGAGAGTTAGTCGCAATGAGCAGTTCTTC. The V gene is TRBV7-9, the J gene TRBJ2-1; no reliable D call. CDR3 size: 18 residues. The germline V gene has CDR1 SEHNR and CDR2 FQNEAQ (reference sequence). V was clipped by 5 bases and J by 6 bases, with 26 bases between them.

This clonotype was seen only once. The chain links TRBV12-3 or TRBV12-4 to TRBJ2-3; 8 bases map to TRBD2. This CDR3 region has 15 residues. With V trimmed by 7 bases and J by 3 bases, 9 bases remained unmatched. The CDR3 protein is CASTLTGGRTDTQYF. CDR3 in DNA: TGTGCCAGCACCCTAACGGGGGGGAGGACAGATACGCAGTATTTT.

The chain uses TRBV12-3 or TRBV12-4 and TRBJ1-5; D uncertain. Trimming took off 3 bases at V and 1 base at J, with 7 bases between the two ends. The CDR3 runs to 14 residues. The CDR3 is CASSFTASNQPQHF. CDR3 nucleotide sequence: TGTGCCAGCAGTTTCACCGCAAGCAATCAGCCCCAGCATTTT.

This clonotype was seen at least ten times. The genes are TRBV6-5 and TRBJ2-1, with D hard to call. There are 13 residues in the CDR3. From germline, CDR1 is MNHEY and CDR2 SVGAGI. The ends were cut back, 6 bases at V and 8 bases at J, with 14 bases in the middle. The CDR3 DNA reads TGTGCCAGCAGAATCGGGCAGGTTGATGAGCAGTTCTTC. The encoded protein is CASRIGQVDEQFF.

This clonotype was counted at least ten times. The rearrangement uses TRBV27 and TRBJ2-2, with D uncertain. Trimming left V 2 bases short and J 3 bases short, with 16 bases between. There are 17 residues in the CDR3. Germline V gene data show CDR1 as MNHEY and CDR2 as SMNVEV (reference sequence). The CDR3 spells CASSLNLGWGDTGELFF. CDR3 coding DNA: TGTGCCAGCAGTTTAAATTTGGGTTGGGGTGACACCGGGGAGCTGTTTTTT.

The chain uses TRBV6-5 and TRBJ2-7; no clear D gene. The V gene lost 0 bases and the J gene lost 5 bases, with 11 bases spanning the gap. Germline V gene lookup returns CDR1 MNHEY and CDR2 SVGAGI. CDR3 length: 14 residues. CDR3 coding DNA: TGTGCCAGCAGTTACTCCGGAGAAGGGAACGAGCAGTACTTC. Residues: CASSYSGEGNEQYF.

The J gene is TRBJ2-1, the V gene TRBV6-6, with 7 positions matching TRBD2. With 0 bases clipped from V and 9 bases from J, the junction kept 8 bases outside the gene matches. CDR3 length: 15 amino acids. Germline CDR1 is MNHNY and CDR2 is SVGAGI (reference sequence). CDR3 residues: CASSYSGGASGEQFF. The CDR3 DNA reads TGTGCCAGCAGTTACTCGGGAGGGGCTAGTGGTGAGCAGTTCTTC.

The chain links TRBV15 to TRBJ1-1; possible D gene TRBD1, 6 bases. Per germline, CDR1 LNHNV and CDR2 YYDKDF (reference sequence). CDR3 size: 14 residues. Deletions cut 1 base from V and 5 bases from J, with 11 bases between. The CDR3 loop is CATSRVQGSTEAFF. CDR3 coding DNA: TGTGCCACCAGCAGAGTTCAGGGGTCGACTGAAGCTTTCTTT.

The chain joins TRBV7-9 to TRBJ1-4; D uncertain. V was trimmed by 1 base and J by 12 bases, leaving 12 bases between them. The CDR3 extends over 13 amino acids. CDR1 is SEHNR and CDR2 is FQNEAQ in the germline V gene (reference sequence). The CDR3 reads CASSLGSPGELFF. The CDR3 DNA reads TGTGCCAGCAGCTTAGGATCACCCGGGGAACTGTTTTTT.

This clonotype was counted between two and nine times. This rearrangement joins TRBV4-3 to TRBJ2-4, with a weak D call TRBD1 (5 bases). V shed 0 bases and J shed 7 bases, with 16 bases lying between them. Germline assignment: CDR1 LGHNA and CDR2 YSLEER. This CDR3 has 16 amino acids. CDR3 nucleotide sequence: TGCGCCAGCAGCCAAGAGGTAGACAGAGAAAAGAACATTCAGTACTTC. Encoded protein: CASSQEVDREKNIQYF.